This T cell receptor (beta chain) originates from a study of long-term antiretroviral therapy in people with HIV. The CDR3 consists of 12 residues. The germline gives CDR1 SGHRS, CDR2 YFSETQ. The ends were cut back, 3 bases at V and 3 bases at J, with 5 bases in the middle. Study-level results: Post-ART diversity increased but stayed below transplant donor controls. Clonotypes expanded prior to ART showed repertoire dominance at all sampled time points.

Points on this clone: Its target is not known.

The run of the v3.0 immunoSEQ assay was at survey level. The table came from immunoSEQ multiplex PCR; TCRdb's copy has only in-frame clones and leaves some out. Altogether some 22,000 clones are present, around nine tenths being singletons, with the ten largest covering around 6.4%. This chain links TRBV5-1 with TRBJ2-3; TRBD1 or TRBD2 may be the D gene (5 bases each). This receptor was identified in a man aged 60 to 75 with HIV. The specimen comprised unsorted PBMCs, sampled 0.6 years after starting antiretroviral therapy. In DNA, the CDR3 is TGCGCCAGCAGCTGGGGGACAGATACGCAGTATTTT. It specifies CASSWGTDTQYF.